The 18 T cell receptor beta chains below were found in one sample sequenced in a study of T-cell memory formation after mild COVID-19 (dated by TCRdb to about 2021). Preparation of the library involved 5' RACE. Reads for this sample came from an Illumina NovaSeq 6000. TCRdb trimmed the raw reads at Q25, called clones with MiXCR and kept productive beta chains. Each CDR3 protein appears once, grouped with its most common genes and DNA. Present in this sample are 430,000 or so distinct CDR3 sequences, roughly 25% of which were seen just once. Together, the top ten hold 9.5% to 15% of the sample. The material sequenced was PBMCs or a T cell subset sorted from them (not recorded which). The receptors shown here come from an adult woman who had mild COVID-19 (a few samples of this study predate the infection). The sample titles of this study are shuffled in the database, so cell type and time point are left out; the donor was told from shared clones.

This clonotype was counted between two and nine times. J is TRBJ2-1 and V is TRBV7-3; D is unresolved. The length of the CDR3 is 13 residues. Per the germline V gene, CDR1 is SGHTA and CDR2 is FQGTGA. V lost 0 bases to trimming and J lost 10 bases, with 10 bases between them. CDR3 in DNA: TGTGCCAGCAGCTTAACGGGGATACAGGAGCAGTTCTTC. It encodes CASSLTGIQEQFF.

This clonotype has more than one count but fewer than ten. The chain uses TRBV12-3 or TRBV12-4 and TRBJ2-3, with D maybe TRBD1 (6 bases). The CDR3 is made up of 14 amino acids. Trimming shortened V by 3 bases and J by 4 bases, and 11 bases separated the two germline ends. CDR3 coding DNA: TGTGCCAGCAGTTTCAGGGGTGGGGCAGATACGCAGTATTTT. Protein: CASSFRGGADTQYF.

This chain uses TRBV15 with TRBJ2-5, with D possibly matching TRBD1 (6 bases). The V end lost 4 bases, the J end lost 9 bases, and 18 bases lay between the germline ends. Germline-derived CDR1 and CDR2 are LNHNV and YYDKDF (reference sequence). The CDR3 is 14 amino acids. CDR3 DNA: TGTGCCACCAGCATCCCAGGTGAAGCAGGGGCCCAGTACTTC. Amino acids: CATSIPGEAGAQYF.

The chain links TRBV15 to TRBJ2-3, with 11 positions matching TRBD2. CDR1 is LNHNV and CDR2 is YYDKDF in the germline V gene (reference sequence). This CDR3 region has 18 residues. V dropped 0 bases and J dropped 2; count of bases not matched to a gene: 7. The CDR3 region has the DNA TGTGCCACCAGCAGAGACGTTCTAGCGGGGGGAACCACAGATACGCAGTATTTT. Its translation is CATSRDVLAGGTTDTQYF.

This chain uses TRBV6-4 with TRBJ2-6; D uncertain. Trimming stripped 0 bases from V and 3 bases from J, with 9 bases between. The CDR3 consists of 16 residues. Germline values: CDR1 MRHNA, CDR2 SNTAGT. The DNA of the CDR3 is TGTGCCAGCAGTGACTCGATTTCAAGTGGGGCCAACGTCCTGACTTTC. It is translated as CASSDSISSGANVLTF.

This chain connects TRBV6-5 to TRBJ1-1; tentative D call: TRBD1 (5 bases). The CDR3 is 15 amino acids. Germline V lookup: CDR1 MNHEY, CDR2 SVGAGI. The V end was cut by 0 bases, the J end by 1 base, with 9 bases between. The CDR3 DNA reads TGTGCCAGCAGTTACTCGATTGGGGGGAACACTGAAGCTTTCTTT. As protein: CASSYSIGGNTEAFF.

This rearrangement joins TRBV5-1 to TRBJ2-7, with TRBD2 as a possible D gene (5 bases). The V end lost 0 bases, the J end lost 7 bases, and 14 bases lay between the germline ends. This CDR3 has 14 amino acids. Germline CDR1 SGHRS, CDR2 YFSETQ. Here the CDR3 DNA reads TGCGCCAGCAGCTTGGCTTACGGGGAACTGGAGCAGTACTTC. As protein: CASSLAYGELEQYF.

The chain joins TRBV14 to TRBJ2-1; 8 nucleotides line up with TRBD2. Germline trimming cut 3 bases from V and 8 bases from J; bases unmatched to any gene: 6. The CDR3 has 14 amino acids. CDR1 and CDR2 from the germline V gene are SGHDN and FVKESK. The CDR3 sequence: CASSHLAAGDEQFF. In DNA form, the CDR3 reads TGTGCCAGCAGCCACCTGGCAGCGGGGGATGAGCAGTTCTTC. Full variable domain (remainder filled in from reference TRBV14 and TRBJ2-1): EAGVTQFPSHSVIEKGQTVTLRCDPISGHDNLYWYRRVMGKEIKFLLHFVKESKQDESGMPNNRFLAERTGGTYSTLKVQPAELEDSGVYFCASSHLAAGDEQFFGPGTRLTVL.

The V call is TRBV21-1, the J call TRBJ2-7; the table names TRBD1, a call not compared with the DNA. TRBV21-1 is a pseudogene. The CDR3 runs 16 residues. The CDR3 DNA reads as TGTGCCAGCAGCAAAGAGATGGAGACTGGGGCCTACGAGCAGTACTTC. Translation: CASSKEMETGAYEQYF.

V gene TRBV3-1 combines with J gene TRBJ1-2; no firm D call. Germline V gives CDR1 LGHDT, CDR2 YNNKEL (reference sequence). V dropped 3 bases and J dropped 5 bases, with 7 bases sitting between them. The CDR3 runs to 12 residues. DNA of the CDR3: TGTGCCAGCAGCCATGGGGTGTATGGCTACACCTTC. It specifies CASSHGVYGYTF. The complete variable domain, with remaining parts taken from reference TRBV3-1 and TRBJ1-2, reads DTAVSQTPKYLVTQMGNDKSIKCEQNLGHDTMYWYKQDSKKFLKIMFSYNNKELIINETVPNRFSPKSPDKAHLNLHINSLELGDSAVYFCASSHGVYGYTFGSGTRLTVV.

The V and J genes are TRBV19 and TRBJ1-1, with 10 bases that match TRBD1. This CDR3 comprises 16 residues. Germline loops: CDR1 LNHDA, CDR2 SQIVND (reference sequence). V was clipped by 1 base and J by 5 bases; unmatched bases: 7. This chain's CDR3 is CASSIGQGASGTEAFF. CDR3 nucleotide sequence: TGTGCCAGTAGTATAGGACAGGGGGCGTCGGGTACTGAAGCTTTCTTT.

CDR3 in amino acids: CASSLYSGGPTSTDTQYF. In DNA, the CDR3 is TGCGCCAGCAGCTTGTATAGCGGGGGGCCGACTAGCACAGATACGCAGTATTTT. The rearrangement joins TRBV5-1 to TRBJ2-3, with 10 nucleotides matching TRBD2. With V trimmed by 1 base and J by 0 bases, 8 bases remained unmatched. The CDR3 runs 18 residues. The germline gives CDR1 SGHRS, CDR2 YFSETQ.

The rearrangement uses TRBV29-1 and TRBJ2-1; no definite D call. From germline, CDR1 is SQVTM and CDR2 ANQGSEA. V was trimmed by 6 bases and J by 4 bases, leaving 10 bases between them. The CDR3 is made up of 12 amino acids. CDR3 DNA sequence: TGCAGCGTCGCACACCCGTACAATGAGCAGTTCTTC. Residues: CSVAHPYNEQFF.

The rearrangement joins TRBV28 to TRBJ2-7; D not resolved. The CDR3 loop spans 13 amino acids. Germline loops: CDR1 MDHEN, CDR2 SYDVKM. V lost 2 bases and J 3 bases, leaving 8 bases between the germline ends. The CDR3 bases are TGTGCCAGCAGTTTAGGACGGATCTACGAGCAGTACGTC. Its translation is CASSLGRIYEQYV.

V is TRBV6-5 and J is TRBJ2-7; tentative D call: TRBD1 (6 bases). The CDR3 has 19 residues. Trimming shortened V by 0 bases and J by 5 bases, and 26 bases separated the two germline ends. Germline values: CDR1 MNHEY, CDR2 SVGAGI. CDR3 residues: CASSYSGAGNYPGSDEQYF. CDR3 DNA sequence: TGTGCCAGCAGTTACTCGGGGGCAGGGAACTACCCGGGGTCCGACGAGCAGTACTTC.

The chain has TRBV7-6 and TRBJ2-1; 10 bases align to TRBD1. The germline CDR1 and CDR2 sequences are SGHVS and FNYEAQ. CDR3 size: 18 residues. J lost 2 bases, V lost 1 base, and 8 bases had no gene match. The chain's CDR3 is CASSLVSGTGVPYNEQFF. The CDR3 DNA reads TGTGCCAGCAGCTTAGTATCCGGGACAGGGGTGCCCTACAATGAGCAGTTCTTC.

The chain uses TRBV18 and TRBJ2-7; 8 positions agree with TRBD1. With 2 bases clipped from V and 6 bases from J, the junction kept 6 bases outside the gene matches. This CDR3 is built from 14 residues. Germline CDR1 and CDR2: KGHSH and LQKENI. Here the CDR3 reads CASSPSGTGSEQYF. CDR3 sequence (DNA): TGTGCCAGCTCACCATCCGGGACAGGCAGCGAGCAGTACTTC. The entire variable domain, with the rest obtained from reference TRBV18 and TRBJ2-7, is as follows: NAGVMQNPRHLVRRRGQEARLRCSPMKGHSHVYWYRQLPEEGLKFMVYLQKENIIDESGMPKERFSAEFPKEGPSILRIQQVVRGDSAAYFCASSPSGTGSEQYFGPGTRLTVT.

The chain couples TRBV7-6 to TRBJ2-3; 10 bases match TRBD2. Trimming at V came to 1 base and at J to 3 bases, leaving 4 bases not matched to a gene. Germline lookup yields CDR1 SGHVS and CDR2 FNYEAQ. The CDR3 is made up of 16 amino acids. CDR3 in amino acids: CASSLGAGGQTDTQYF. CDR3 DNA: TGTGCCAGCAGCTTAGGAGCGGGAGGGCAGACAGATACGCAGTATTTT. Combining the CDR3 with reference TRBV7-6 and TRBJ2-3 gives the whole variable domain GAGVSQSPRYKVTKRGQDVALRCDPISGHVSLYWYRQALGQGPEFLTYFNYEAQQDKSGLPNDRFSAERPEGSISTLTIQRTEQRDSAMYRCASSLGAGGQTDTQYFGPGTRLTVL.